Presented here are 27 T cell receptor beta chains from one specimen sequenced in a study of spatial heterogeneity in lung cancer. The antigens these receptors bind are not known. Using its own MiXCR run on the 5' RACE reads, TCRdb lists one record per CDR3 protein. This sample carries more than 1,200 distinct CDR3 sequences, 10% of them seen once, and the ten largest clones take around 30%. Time point given: sample taken at primary tumor resection. Study results and limitations: Tumor mutation counts were tracked by expanded intratumoral alpha and beta TCR counts.

The sequenced sample was lung tumor tissue, obtained at surgery. All receptors derive from a female donor with early-stage non-small cell lung cancer.

This clonotype is medium-sized by share. This beta chain is a stray read from a library made for alpha chains; its abundance is not meaningful. This sequence joins TRBV20-1 and TRBJ2-3; unclear D gene. CDR1 is DFQATT and CDR2 is SNEGSKA in the germline V gene (reference sequence). Trimming cost V 5 bases and J 0 bases, with 9 bases left between them. This CDR3 region has 13 residues. CDR3 DNA: TGCAGTGCTGCCCCCCCTAGCACAGATACGCAGTATTTT. Its translation is CSAAPPSTDTQYF.

This clonotype is medium-sized (0.01 to 0.1%) within its sample. Being off target in a library aimed at alpha chains, this beta chain has a size of little meaning. The chain employs TRBV20-1 and TRBJ2-3; D not certain. The V end lost 3 bases, the J end lost 0 bases, and 4 bases lay between the germline ends. The CDR3 totals 12 residues. CDR1 and CDR2 from the germline V gene are DFQATT and SNEGSKA (reference sequence). This CDR3 reads CSASGSTDTQYF. The CDR3 nucleotides read TGCAGTGCTAGCGGGAGCACAGATACGCAGTATTTT.

By sample fraction, this clonotype is medium-sized. This beta chain is an unintended read in a library built for alpha chains; its size means little. The rearrangement links TRBV12-3 or TRBV12-4 to TRBJ2-3, with TRBD1 as a possible D gene (5 bases). The CDR3 contains 16 residues. The germline V and J ends were trimmed by 0 bases and 3 bases, with 13 bases remaining between them. CDR3 sequence (DNA): TGTGCCAGCAGTTTAGCAGGACAATCACCTACAGATACGCAGTATTTT. Translation: CASSLAGQSPTDTQYF.

This clonotype ranks as large. Because this beta chain is a stray read in a library intended to capture alpha chains, its abundance should not be given much weight. The chain joins TRBV10-3 to TRBJ2-5; 7 bases match TRBD1. The CDR3 consists of 14 residues. CDR1 and CDR2 from the germline V gene are ENHRY and SYGVKD. V gave up 3 bases and J gave up 5 bases; unmatched junction bases: 6. CDR3 in amino acids: CAISEADRRETQYF. The CDR3 nucleotides are TGTGCCATCAGTGAAGCGGACAGGAGGGAGACCCAGTACTTC.

This clonotype is deemed hyperexpanded. A library made for alpha chains picked up this beta chain off target, so its size means little. The CDR3 region has the DNA TGTGCCAGCAGCTCAGGACTAGCGGGAGTGGGGGAGCAGTACTTC. Amino acids: CASSSGLAGVGEQYF. The V call is TRBV7-2, the J call TRBJ2-7; 13 bases are shared with TRBD2. This CDR3 has 15 amino acids. Germline V gives CDR1 SGHTA, CDR2 FQGNSA. Unmatched junction bases numbered 7, after V lost 4 bases and J lost 7 bases.

This clonotype turned up a few times. The size of this beta chain means little, since it is a stray read in a library made for alpha chains. The V gene is TRBV29-1, the J gene TRBJ2-1; D is tentatively TRBD1 or TRBD2 (5 bases each). Germline V gene lookup returns CDR1 SQVTM and CDR2 ANQGSEA. Trimming took off 7 bases at V and 0 bases at J, with 28 bases between the two ends. CDR3 length equals 19 residues. The CDR3 DNA reads as TGCAGCGCCAATCCGAGGGGCCCCTTCCAGGAGAGCTCCTACAATGAGCAGTTCTTC. Translated, it gives CSANPRGPFQESSYNEQFF.

This clonotype rates as large. This beta chain is a stray sequence in a library constructed for alpha chains; its clone size is not meaningful. This chain joins TRBV11-1 and TRBJ2-1, with 15 bases matching TRBD2. The CDR3 spans 15 residues. Losses at the gene ends were 5 bases for V and 10 bases for J; bases not matched to a gene: 6. Germline V gene sequence: CDR1 SGHAT, CDR2 FQDESV (reference sequence). CDR3 protein: CASSPGLAGGQEQFF. CDR3 bases: TGTGCCAGCAGCCCGGGACTAGCGGGAGGTCAGGAGCAGTTCTTC.

Concerning this clonotype: This beta chain appears as a stray read in a library generated for alpha chains; its size is not informative. The chain employs TRBV28 and TRBJ2-5, with 7 positions matching TRBD2. The germline gives CDR1 MDHEN, CDR2 SYDVKM. Unmatched junction bases numbered 2, after V lost 3 bases and J lost 4 bases. The CDR3 sequence is 13 residues long. DNA of the CDR3: TGTGCCAGCAGTTTTGGCGGGGGAGAGACCCAGTACTTC. Translated: CASSFGGGETQYF.

Judged by abundance, this clonotype is hyperexpanded. Since it is a stray read in a library aimed at alpha chains, this beta chain has a size that is not meaningful. The V call is TRBV19, the J call TRBJ2-3, with 8 positions matching TRBD2. This CDR3 is built from 14 residues. Unmatched junction bases numbered 4, after V lost 4 bases and J lost 4 bases. Germline V gives CDR1 LNHDA, CDR2 SQIVND (reference sequence). For the CDR3, the DNA is TGTGCCAGTAGTAACGCGGGAGGCCCAGATACGCAGTATTTT. This encodes CASSNAGGPDTQYF. Complete variable domain (other parts from reference TRBV19 and TRBJ2-3): DGGITQSPKYLFRKEGQNVTLSCEQNLNHDAMYWYRQDPGQGLRLIYYSQIVNDFQKGDIAEGYSVSREKKESFPLTVTSAQKNPTAFYLCASSNAGGPDTQYFGPGTRLTVL.

In its sample, this clonotype is medium-sized. This beta chain came through as a stray read in a library set up for alpha chains, and its size says little. The gene calls are TRBV20-1 and TRBJ2-3; D is perhaps TRBD2 (6 bases). CDR1 and CDR2 from the germline V gene are DFQATT and SNEGSKA (reference sequence). This CDR3 is 13 amino acids long. The ends were cut back, 8 bases at V and 3 bases at J, with 15 bases in the middle. CDR3 amino acids: CSCLGGGTDTQYF. The CDR3 DNA is TGCAGTTGCTTGGGGGGTGGAACAGATACGCAGTATTTT.

Judged by abundance, this clonotype is medium-sized. Within a library made for alpha chains, this beta chain is off target, and its count is uninformative. The rearrangement joins TRBV5-6 to TRBJ1-4; 8 positions agree with TRBD1. The junction had 15 bases not matched to a gene; V was cut back by 3 bases and J by 8 bases. The CDR3 contains 17 residues. Germline loops: CDR1 SGHDT, CDR2 YYEEEE. CDR3: CASSSISFDRGGEKLFF. The CDR3 nucleotides are TGTGCCAGCAGCTCAATCTCCTTCGACAGGGGAGGAGAAAAACTGTTTTTT.

This clonotype was counted at least ten times. This beta chain is a stray read from a library made for alpha chains; its abundance is not meaningful. The V gene is TRBV7-2, the J gene TRBJ2-7, with 9 nucleotides matching TRBD1. This CDR3 comprises 14 residues. Germline V gene sequence: CDR1 SGHTA, CDR2 FQGNSA. The junction had 4 bases not matched to a gene; V was cut back by 5 bases and J by 2 bases. The CDR3 bases are TGTGCCAGCAGCCCCCGGGACAGGGCCTACGAGCAGTACTTC. Amino acid sequence: CASSPRDRAYEQYF. The complete variable domain, with remaining parts taken from reference TRBV7-2 and TRBJ2-7, reads GAGVSQSPSNKVTEKGKDVELRCDPISGHTALYWYRQSLGQGLEFLIYFQGNSAPDKSGLPSDRFSAERTGGSVSTLTIQRTQQEDSAVYLCASSPRDRAYEQYFGPGTRLTVT.

Of note for this clonotype: This beta chain is off target for a library built for alpha chains, so its abundance means little. J is TRBJ2-3 and V is TRBV7-9; maybe TRBD1 (5 bases). The CDR3 is 13 amino acids. V was pared by 5 bases and J by 4 bases, with 10 bases between. Germline V CDR1 and CDR2: SEHNR, FQNEAQ (reference sequence). CDR3 nucleotides: TGTGCCAGCAGCCTCTGGGGCTCAGATACGCAGTATTTT. Its protein is CASSLWGSDTQYF. Full variable domain (rest looked up from reference TRBV7-9 and TRBJ2-3): DTGVSQNPRHKITKRGQNVTFRCDPISEHNRLYWYRQTLGQGPEFLTYFQNEAQLEKSRLLSDRFSAERPKGSFSTLEIQRTEQGDSAMYLCASSLWGSDTQYFGPGTRLTVL.

By its share, this clonotype is large. This beta chain appears as a stray read in a library generated for alpha chains; its size is not informative. This chain uses TRBV20-1 with TRBJ2-2, with no clear D. Germline V CDR1 and CDR2: DFQATT, SNEGSKA (reference sequence). Deletions cut 6 bases from V and 0 bases from J, with 8 bases between. The CDR3 spans 13 residues. The CDR3 sequence is CSAADANTGELFF. CDR3 coding DNA: TGCAGTGCCGCGGACGCGAACACCGGGGAGCTGTTTTTT.

This clonotype is medium-sized by share. Because this beta chain is a stray read in a library intended to capture alpha chains, its abundance should not be given much weight. This chain joins TRBV12-3 or TRBV12-4 and TRBJ2-7; no reliable D call. The CDR3 consists of 15 residues. The V end was cut by 3 bases, the J end by 0 bases, with 12 bases between. This CDR3 reads CASSFAAGRSYEQYF. The DNA for the CDR3 is TGTGCCAGCAGTTTTGCAGCAGGCCGCTCCTACGAGCAGTACTTC.

By share of the sample, this clonotype is medium-sized. At one end, the junction sequence differs from germline, possibly due to a read error. This beta chain lies outside the target of a library built for alpha chains; its clone size means little. The chain joins TRBV19 to TRBJ2-2; 8 bases map to TRBD2. Germline CDR1 and CDR2: LNHDA and SQIVND (reference sequence). This CDR3 has 13 residues. DNA of the CDR3: TGTGCCAGTAGTGTAGGACTAGCCGGGGAGCTTTTTTTT. It is translated as CASSVGLAGELFF.

This clonotype qualifies as medium-sized (0.01 to 0.1%). This beta chain represents an off-target read in a library built for alpha chains; its size is of limited meaning. The rearrangement links TRBV27 to TRBJ2-2; 7 bases are shared with TRBD1. The V and J ends lost 6 bases and 5 bases, in that order; junction bases with no gene match: 12. The germline CDR1 and CDR2 sequences are MNHEY and SMNVEV (reference sequence). CDR3 length equals 16 residues. As DNA, the CDR3 is TGTGCCAGCAGACACTTCGGGACAGCCTTGACCGGGGAGCTGTTTTTT. It yields the protein CASRHFGTALTGELFF.

Worth noting for this clonotype: Because the library targeted alpha chains, this beta chain is an off-target read whose size means little. This rearrangement joins TRBV28 to TRBJ2-1; 8 bases line up with TRBD2. Looked up from germline, CDR1 is MDHEN and CDR2 is SYDVKM. The V segment lost 2 bases and the J segment 13 bases; nucleotides outside the gene matches: 4. CDR3 length equals 12 residues. CDR3 amino acids: CASSLGREVQFF. The CDR3 DNA sequence: TGTGCCAGCAGTTTAGGGCGGGAGGTTCAGTTCTTC.

In the case of this clonotype: The library was designed around alpha chains, so this beta chain is a stray read whose abundance carries little weight. The rearrangement joins TRBV19 to TRBJ1-1, with D maybe TRBD1 (5 bases). V lost 4 bases and J lost 1, with 13 bases in between. The CDR3 has 15 residues. Looked up from germline, CDR1 is LNHDA and CDR2 is SQIVND (reference sequence). CDR3 protein: CASSTQGFPNTEAFF. The DNA for the CDR3 is TGTGCCAGTAGTACCCAGGGTTTTCCGAACACTGAAGCTTTCTTT.

In its sample, this clonotype is medium-sized (0.01 to 0.1%). As an off-target read in a library built for alpha chains, this beta chain has a frequency of little significance. The rearrangement joins TRBV20-1 to TRBJ2-7; TRBD1 or TRBD2 may be the D gene (5 bases each). Between the trimmed V and J ends, which lost 6 bases and 0 bases, there was a span of 12 bases. Germline-derived CDR1 and CDR2 are DFQATT and SNEGSKA (reference sequence). The CDR3 loop spans 13 amino acids. As DNA, the CDR3 is TGCAGTGCAGGCCGGGACGGCTCCTACGAGCAGTACTTC. This codes for CSAGRDGSYEQYF.

By sample share, this clonotype is medium-sized. Because this beta chain is a stray read in a library intended to capture alpha chains, its abundance should not be given much weight. V gene TRBV5-6 combines with J gene TRBJ2-3, with TRBD1 matching 8 bases. Trimming took 3 bases from V and 4 from J; bases not matched to a gene: 1. CDR1 and CDR2 from the germline V gene are SGHDT and YYEEEE. The CDR3 length is 13 residues. CDR3 protein: CASSSTGADTQYF. In nucleotides, the CDR3 is TGTGCCAGCAGCTCGACAGGGGCAGATACGCAGTATTTT.

Regarding this clonotype: This beta chain lies outside the target of a library built for alpha chains; its clone size means little. The chain recombines TRBV7-3 with TRBJ2-7; 14 bases line up with TRBD2. CDR1 and CDR2 (germline): SGHTA, FQGTGA. This CDR3 spans 16 amino acids. V lost 5 bases and J lost 4; bases outside the gene matches: 7. The CDR3: CASSTGTSGSKYEQYF. CDR3 coding DNA: TGTGCCAGCAGCACCGGGACTAGCGGGAGCAAGTACGAGCAGTACTTC.

This clonotype was seen only a few times. This beta chain appears as a stray read in a library generated for alpha chains; its size is not informative. This sequence joins TRBV7-2 and TRBJ2-1; TRBD2 might be the D (6 bases). V was shortened by 5 bases and J by 8 bases, with 16 bases between the two germline ends. This CDR3 comprises 14 residues. Germline V gene sequence: CDR1 SGHTA, CDR2 FQGNSA. CDR3 amino acids: CASSPAPGVDEQFF. The CDR3 bases are TGTGCCAGCAGCCCCGCCCCGGGGGTGGATGAGCAGTTCTTC.

Comment on this clonotype: This beta chain is an unintended read in a library built for alpha chains; its size means little. J is TRBJ2-3 and V is TRBV27, with 12 bases aligning to TRBD2. The ends lost 4 bases at V and 4 bases at J; junction bases unmatched: 6. Germline-derived CDR1 and CDR2 are MNHEY and SMNVEV (reference sequence). The CDR3 contains 16 residues. CDR3 amino acids: CASSSLAGGRSDTQYF. DNA for the CDR3: TGTGCCAGCAGTTCTCTAGCGGGGGGGAGGTCAGATACGCAGTATTTT.

This clonotype has only a few counts. This beta chain is an off-target read within a library intended for alpha chains, so its frequency means little. The genes are TRBV5-1 and TRBJ2-3; the match to TRBD2 covers 8 bases. The CDR3 length is 16 residues. Germline CDR1 is SGHRS and CDR2 is YFSETQ. With 5 bases clipped from V and 0 bases from J, the junction kept 8 bases outside the gene matches. CDR3 DNA: TGCGCCAGCAGGAGCATAGCGGGGATTAGCACAGATACGCAGTATTTT. This codes for CASRSIAGISTDTQYF.

Details on this clonotype: Little can be read into the size of this beta chain, an off-target read in a library designed for alpha chains. The chain is built from TRBV5-1 and TRBJ2-5; 8 bases align to TRBD2. The CDR3 totals 16 residues. Germline V gives CDR1 SGHRS, CDR2 YFSETQ. V gave up 4 bases and J gave up 0 bases; unmatched junction bases: 8. CDR3 sequence: CASSGGTGGYQETQYF. The CDR3 DNA is TGCGCCAGCAGCGGCGGGACGGGAGGGTACCAAGAGACCCAGTACTTC.

This clonotype is judged medium-sized (0.01 to 0.1%). This beta chain is a stray read from a library made for alpha chains; its abundance is not meaningful. The CDR3 sequence: CASSTESLGNEQFF. CDR3 DNA sequence: TGTGCCAGCAGCACGGAGTCCCTTGGCAATGAGCAGTTCTTC. The chain carries TRBV7-2 and TRBJ2-1, with unresolved D. Looked up from germline, CDR1 is SGHTA and CDR2 is FQGNSA. CDR3 size: 14 residues. Trimming stripped 5 bases from V and 6 bases from J, with 14 bases between.